This T cell receptor (beta chain) originates from a study of T cell repertoires in aging, cancer and after chemotherapy. Peripheral blood genomic DNA, not sorted cells or RNA, was the template. V trimming: 1 base; J trimming: 4 bases; junction bases outside the gene matches: 8. This CDR3 contains 16 residues. The germline gives CDR1 LNHDA, CDR2 SQIVND (reference sequence). Rearranged V-D-J TRB sequences were amplified with a mixed TRB-A/B primer pool. TCRdb re-derived calls from the multiplex PCR reads in MiXCR, one entry per CDR3 protein. The sample has under 3,000 distinct CDR3 sequences, 52% seen once.

This TCR came from a human donor with a blood cancer. The donor label of this sample is uncertain. This chain uses TRBV19 with TRBJ2-3; 7 bases match TRBD2. The sample taken for sequencing was blood. CDR3 nucleotide sequence: TGTGCCAGTAGTATAGTCCGGGGGGTGATCCCAGATACGCAGTATTTT. This gives the protein CASSIVRGVIPDTQYF.